This TCR beta chain is from a study of response to subunit inactivated influenza vaccine. General observations from the study: New T cells are recruited in small numbers by each seasonal influenza vaccination, according to the authors' suggestion.

Turning to this clonotype: Its antigen is not identified.

J was trimmed by 0 bases and V by 3 bases; bases with no gene match: 8. The length of the CDR3 is 18 residues. Germline loops: CDR1 SGHAT, CDR2 FQDESV (reference sequence). Each CDR3 protein gets one entry after TCRdb re-called the RT-PCR reads with MiXCR. This table holds around 480,000 distinct CDR3 sequences, approximately 17% found once. Sequenced here: CD4+ T cells sorted from PBMCs, sampled roughly 24 months after vaccination. The sequence came from a man aged 50 to 69 who received an inactivated influenza vaccine. This chain joins TRBV11-1 and TRBJ2-2, with 9 bases that match TRBD1. Here the CDR3 reads CASSFRTGGNSNTGELFF. CDR3 sequence (DNA): TGTGCCAGCAGCTTCCGCACAGGGGGCAATTCGAACACCGGGGAGCTGTTTTTT.